This TCR beta chain was retrieved from a study of blood T cell repertoires in COVID-19. Study information: Sites across the United States, Italy and Spain contributed samples from acute and convalescent COVID-19. The analysed material was cDNA or gDNA that came from T cells, B-cell-depleted T cells, or PBMCs.

In the authors' methods: Reference gene primers were amplified, and this amplification served to estimate nucleated cell counts. TCRdb's copy holds only in-frame clones and misses some; the assay was immunoSEQ multiplex PCR. V, J and clone size are taken as reported in that table, and D and trimming were inferred from the DNA itself. The profile shows around 270,000 clones, 88% of them singletons. After removal of 0 bases from V and 3 bases from J, the junction contained 4 bases not matched to a gene. Germline CDR1 is KGHSH and CDR2 is LQKENI. This CDR3 has 15 residues. Sequencing input: peripheral blood. The chain is built from TRBV18 and TRBJ1-2; TRBD1 matches 7 bases. The TCR was taken from a man in his sixties who had recovered from COVID-19. The CDR3: CASSPPPGGYYGYTF. The DNA for the CDR3 is TGTGCCAGCTCACCACCCCCAGGGGGGTACTATGGCTACACCTTC. Complete variable domain (other parts from reference TRBV18 and TRBJ1-2): NAGVMQNPRHLVRRRGQEARLRCSPMKGHSHVYWYRQLPEEGLKFMVYLQKENIIDESGMPKERFSAEFPKEGPSILRIQQVVRGDSAAYFCASSPPPGGYYGYTFGSGTRLTVV.